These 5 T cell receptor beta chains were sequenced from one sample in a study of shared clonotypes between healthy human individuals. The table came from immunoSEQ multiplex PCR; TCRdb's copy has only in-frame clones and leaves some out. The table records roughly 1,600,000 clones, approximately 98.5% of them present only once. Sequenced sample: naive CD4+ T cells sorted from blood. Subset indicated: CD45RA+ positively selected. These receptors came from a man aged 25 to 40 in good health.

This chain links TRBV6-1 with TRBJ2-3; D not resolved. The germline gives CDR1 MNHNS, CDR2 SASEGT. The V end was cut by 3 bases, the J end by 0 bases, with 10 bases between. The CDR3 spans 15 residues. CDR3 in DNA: TGTGCCAGCAGTGACAGTGGGTGGAGCACAGATACGCAGTATTTT. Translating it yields CASSDSGWSTDTQYF.

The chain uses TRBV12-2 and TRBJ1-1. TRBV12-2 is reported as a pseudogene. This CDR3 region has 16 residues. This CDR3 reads CASRLAYRAGRTEAFF. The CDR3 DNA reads TGTGCAAGTCGCTTAGCGTACCGGGCAGGGAGGACTGAAGCTTTCTTT.

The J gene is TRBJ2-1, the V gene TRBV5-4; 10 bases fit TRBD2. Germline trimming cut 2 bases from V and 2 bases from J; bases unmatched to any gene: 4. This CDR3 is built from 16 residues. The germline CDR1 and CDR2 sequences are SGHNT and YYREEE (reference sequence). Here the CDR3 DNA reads TGTGCCAGCAGCTTAACTAGCGGGGCCACCTACAATGAGCAGTTCTTC. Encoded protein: CASSLTSGATYNEQFF.

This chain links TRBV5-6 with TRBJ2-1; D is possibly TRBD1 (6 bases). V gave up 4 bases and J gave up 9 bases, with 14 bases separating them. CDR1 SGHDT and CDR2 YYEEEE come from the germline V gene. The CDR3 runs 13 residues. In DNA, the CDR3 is TGTGCCAGCAGCCGAAAAGCAGGGGCTGAGCAGTTCTTC. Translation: CASSRKAGAEQFF. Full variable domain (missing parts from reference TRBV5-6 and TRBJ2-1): DAGVTQSPTHLIKTRGQQVTLRCSPKSGHDTVSWYQQALGQGPQFIFQYYEEEERQRGNFPDRFSGHQFPNYSSELNVNALLLGDSALYLCASSRKAGAEQFFGPGTRLTVL.

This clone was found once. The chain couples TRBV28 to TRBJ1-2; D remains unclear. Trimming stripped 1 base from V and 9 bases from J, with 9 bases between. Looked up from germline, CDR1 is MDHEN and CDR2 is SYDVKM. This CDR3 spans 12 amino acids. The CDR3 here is CASSLFGGSYTF. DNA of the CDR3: TGTGCCAGCAGTTTATTTGGAGGGAGCTACACCTTC.